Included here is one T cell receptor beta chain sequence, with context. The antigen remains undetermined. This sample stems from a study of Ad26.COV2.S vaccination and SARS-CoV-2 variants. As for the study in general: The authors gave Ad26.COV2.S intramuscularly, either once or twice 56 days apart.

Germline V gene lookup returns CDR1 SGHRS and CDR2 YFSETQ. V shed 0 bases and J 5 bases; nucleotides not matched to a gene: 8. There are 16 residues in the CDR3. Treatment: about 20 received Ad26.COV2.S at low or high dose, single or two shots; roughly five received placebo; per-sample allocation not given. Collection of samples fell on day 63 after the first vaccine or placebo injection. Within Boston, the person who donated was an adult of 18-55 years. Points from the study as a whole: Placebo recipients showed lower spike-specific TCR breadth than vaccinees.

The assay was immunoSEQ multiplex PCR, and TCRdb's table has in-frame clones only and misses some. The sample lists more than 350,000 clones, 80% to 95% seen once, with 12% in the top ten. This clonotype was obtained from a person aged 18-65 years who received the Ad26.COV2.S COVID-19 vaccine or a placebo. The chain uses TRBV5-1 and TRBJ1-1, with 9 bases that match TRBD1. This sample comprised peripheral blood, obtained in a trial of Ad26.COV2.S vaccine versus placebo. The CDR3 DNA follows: TGCGCCAGCAGCTTGGTCAACAGGGGGCGGGGAACTGAAGCTTTCTTT. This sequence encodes CASSLVNRGRGTEAFF.